This T cell receptor beta chain emerged from a study of blood T cell repertoires in COVID-19. This CDR3 is 17 amino acids long. Unmatched junction bases numbered 11, after V lost 0 bases and J lost 4 bases. Germline CDR1 is SGDLS and CDR2 is YYNGEE. Per the original data handling: Quantification of nucleated cells was approximated via reference gene primer amplification. Libraries were prepared by immunoSEQ multiplex PCR; TCRdb keeps only in-frame clonotypes and omits some of them. V and J calls and clone size are those listed in that table; D and trimming were worked out from the DNA. The sample consists of about 83,000 clones, approximately 90% of them appearing once.

The genes are TRBV9 and TRBJ1-2, with 8 bases matching TRBD1. Specimen: peripheral blood. This clonotype was sampled from a man between 60 and 75 years old with acute or convalescent COVID-19. Here the CDR3 reads CASSVDDRGPLPYGYTF. Here the CDR3 DNA reads TGTGCCAGCAGCGTAGACGACAGGGGCCCTTTACCCTATGGCTACACCTTC.